A selection of T cell receptor beta chains follows, all from one sample in a study of blood T cell repertoires in COVID-19. Clones were sequenced by immunoSEQ multiplex PCR, and TCRdb holds only the in-frame ones, with some missing. Of around 20,000 clones listed, 80% to 90% are singletons. Sequenced material: peripheral blood. The receptors here all came from a human donor with active COVID-19. The donor label of this sample is uncertain. CDR3s include the opening cysteine and the closing phenylalanine or tryptophan. Each record gives: J gene, D gene, clone size, V gene, CDR3 DNA, CDR3 protein. The D gene is left open where the match is weak. Where a row states a size, it is once, few, many or the class of an expanded clone; other rows omit it.

j_call: TRBJ2-2; d_call: NA; clone_size: NA; v_call: TRBV25-1; cdr3_nt: TGTGCCAGCAGTGAGTTAGAGCAGGGGTGGACCGGGGAGCTGTTTTTT; cdr3_aa: CASSELEQGWTGELFF
j_call: TRBJ2-3; d_call: TRBD2; clone_size: NA; v_call: TRBV6-5; cdr3_nt: TGTGCCAGCAGGGGGGGGGTTGGCACAGATACGCAGTATTTT; cdr3_aa: CASRGGVGTDTQYF
j_call: TRBJ2-3; d_call: TRBD2; clone_size: NA; v_call: TRBV18; cdr3_nt: TGTGCCAGCTCACCACGACTAGCGGGAGGACCAGATACGCAGTATTTT; cdr3_aa: CASSPRLAGGPDTQYF
j_call: TRBJ1-3; d_call: NA; clone_size: NA; v_call: TRBV12-5; cdr3_nt: TGTGCTAGTGGTTTGGGAGGGCCGAGCTCTGGAAACACCATATATTTT; cdr3_aa: CASGLGGPSSGNTIYF
j_call: TRBJ2-6; d_call: TRBD2; clone_size: NA; v_call: TRBV3-1/TRBV3-2; cdr3_nt: TGTGCCAGCGGCCCACTAGCGGGAAAGCCGAGTGGGGCCAACGTCCTGACTTTC; cdr3_aa: CASGPLAGKPSGANVLTF
j_call: TRBJ2-7; d_call: TRBD1; clone_size: NA; v_call: TRBV5-4; cdr3_nt: TGTGCCAGCAGCTTCCCGGGACAGGGTGGCGAGCAGTACTTC; cdr3_aa: CASSFPGQGGEQYF
j_call: TRBJ2-5; d_call: TRBD1; clone_size: NA; v_call: TRBV28; cdr3_nt: TGTGCCAGCAGTTCAAGACAGGGGGGTCTAGAGACCCAGTACTTC; cdr3_aa: CASSSRQGGLETQYF
j_call: TRBJ1-2; d_call: NA; clone_size: NA; v_call: TRBV27; cdr3_nt: TGTGCCAGCAGACTCCCGGGGGGGAACTATGGCTACACCTTC; cdr3_aa: CASRLPGGNYGYTF
j_call: TRBJ1-5; d_call: NA; clone_size: NA; v_call: TRBV3-1/TRBV3-2; cdr3_nt: TGTGCCAGCAGCCAGGCTGGACAGCTTAGCAATCAGCCCCAGCATTTT; cdr3_aa: CASSQAGQLSNQPQHF
j_call: TRBJ1-2; d_call: NA; clone_size: NA; v_call: TRBV10-3; cdr3_nt: TGTGCCACTCAAGAGGGGGAATACTATGGCTACACCTTC; cdr3_aa: CATQEGEYYGYTF
j_call: TRBJ1-2; d_call: TRBD1; clone_size: NA; v_call: TRBV29-1; cdr3_nt: TGCAGCGTTGAGGACAGGGTTAACTATGGCTACACCTTC; cdr3_aa: CSVEDRVNYGYTF
j_call: TRBJ1-3; d_call: NA; clone_size: NA; v_call: TRBV5-1; cdr3_nt: TGCGCCAGCAGCTTTGGAGAGCATGTTACCTCTGGAAACACCATATATTTT; cdr3_aa: CASSFGEHVTSGNTIYF
j_call: TRBJ1-2; d_call: NA; clone_size: NA; v_call: TRBV4-1; cdr3_nt: TGCGCCAGCAGCCAAGACGTACCCCAAAGCTTGGGGGCCGGTAACTATGGCTACACCTTC; cdr3_aa: CASSQDVPQSLGAGNYGYTF
j_call: TRBJ1-5; d_call: NA; clone_size: NA; v_call: TRBV3-1/TRBV3-2; cdr3_nt: TGTGCCAGCAGCCAAGACCTTATTCAGCCCCAGCATTTT; cdr3_aa: CASSQDLIQPQHF
j_call: TRBJ2-1; d_call: TRBD1; clone_size: NA; v_call: TRBV6-5; cdr3_nt: TGTGCCAGCAGTTCCCCGGACAGGGTCGATGAGCAGTTCTTC; cdr3_aa: CASSSPDRVDEQFF
j_call: TRBJ2-1; d_call: NA; clone_size: NA; v_call: TRBV9; cdr3_nt: TGTGCCAGCAGCGTAGAGAACGGGGGCAATGAGCAGTTCTTC; cdr3_aa: CASSVENGGNEQFF
j_call: TRBJ2-7; d_call: NA; clone_size: NA; v_call: TRBV18; cdr3_nt: TGTGCCAGCTCCTCCGACTCTTACGAGCAGTACTTC; cdr3_aa: CASSSDSYEQYF
j_call: TRBJ2-3; d_call: TRBD2; clone_size: NA; v_call: TRBV30; cdr3_nt: TGTGCCTGGAGTGAGCGGGGGGGCGCAGATACGCAGTATTTT; cdr3_aa: CAWSERGGADTQYF
j_call: TRBJ2-3; d_call: NA; clone_size: NA; v_call: TRBV6-2/TRBV6-3; cdr3_nt: TGTGCCAGCAGTTACTGGGCTCAATCGCAGTATTTT; cdr3_aa: CASSYWAQSQYF
j_call: TRBJ2-2; d_call: TRBD2; clone_size: NA; v_call: TRBV19; cdr3_nt: TGTGCCAGTAGTATAGCAGGGAGGGCGAACACCGGGGAGCTGTTTTTT; cdr3_aa: CASSIAGRANTGELFF
j_call: TRBJ2-1; d_call: NA; clone_size: NA; v_call: TRBV24-1; cdr3_nt: TGTGCCACCAGTGATTGGGCAGGGGGGAGGTGGAAGAATGAGCAGTTCTTC; cdr3_aa: CATSDWAGGRWKNEQFF
j_call: TRBJ2-5; d_call: NA; clone_size: NA; v_call: TRBV6-5; cdr3_nt: TGTGCCAGCAGTTACGTGGGGGCCGGGAGGGAGACCCAGTACTTC; cdr3_aa: CASSYVGAGRETQYF
j_call: TRBJ1-2; d_call: NA; clone_size: NA; v_call: TRBV5-4; cdr3_nt: TGTGCCAGCAGCTTGGGGGGGGACTATGGCTACACCTTC; cdr3_aa: CASSLGGDYGYTF
j_call: TRBJ2-1; d_call: NA; clone_size: NA; v_call: TRBV3-1/TRBV3-2; cdr3_nt: TGTGCCAGCAGCTCCAGAGTAACTGGGACTGATGAGCAGTTCTTC; cdr3_aa: CASSSRVTGTDEQFF
j_call: TRBJ2-1; d_call: TRBD2; clone_size: NA; v_call: TRBV4-2; cdr3_nt: TGTGCCAGCAGCCAGCGGGGGGGCAAGGATGAGCAGTTCTTC; cdr3_aa: CASSQRGGKDEQFF
j_call: TRBJ1-1; d_call: TRBD1; clone_size: NA; v_call: TRBV19; cdr3_nt: TGTGCCAGTAGTATCGGTCAGACCCAGGGGGCCACTGAAGCTTTCTTT; cdr3_aa: CASSIGQTQGATEAFF
j_call: TRBJ1-2; d_call: NA; clone_size: NA; v_call: TRBV7-9; cdr3_nt: TGTGCCGGCCTGGGAGGGGGTCTTGGTGGCTACACCTTC; cdr3_aa: CAGLGGGLGGYTF
j_call: TRBJ2-3; d_call: NA; clone_size: NA; v_call: TRBV28; cdr3_nt: TGTGCCAGCAGCCCCCCCCCGCAGGGGGGTTCGGATACGCAGTATTTT; cdr3_aa: CASSPPPQGGSDTQYF
j_call: TRBJ2-1; d_call: NA; clone_size: NA; v_call: TRBV4-1; cdr3_nt: TGCGCCAGCAGCCAAGACCCGCGGTACAATGAGCAGTTCTTC; cdr3_aa: CASSQDPRYNEQFF
j_call: TRBJ2-1; d_call: TRBD2; clone_size: NA; v_call: TRBV11-3; cdr3_nt: TGTGCCAGCAGCCCGGGGGGTGGCGGGATTTCCTACAATGAGCAGTTCTTC; cdr3_aa: CASSPGGGGISYNEQFF
j_call: TRBJ2-5; d_call: TRBD2; clone_size: NA; v_call: TRBV11-3; cdr3_nt: TGTGCCAGCAGCTTGGCAGGACTAGCGCAAGAGACCCAGTACTTC; cdr3_aa: CASSLAGLAQETQYF
j_call: TRBJ2-7; d_call: TRBD1; clone_size: NA; v_call: TRBV30; cdr3_nt: TGTGCCTGGAATAGAGGGACAGGGTCCTACGAGCAGTACTTC; cdr3_aa: CAWNRGTGSYEQYF
j_call: TRBJ2-1; d_call: NA; clone_size: once; v_call: TRBV2; cdr3_nt: TGTGCCAGCAGTATAGGAGGCGGTGAGCAGTTCTTC; cdr3_aa: CASSIGGGEQFF
j_call: TRBJ1-1; d_call: NA; clone_size: NA; v_call: TRBV7-3; cdr3_nt: TGTGCCAGCAGCTCCAGCGGGGTTGGGGGTGGCACTGAAGCTTTCTTT; cdr3_aa: CASSSSGVGGGTEAFF
j_call: TRBJ2-1; d_call: NA; clone_size: NA; v_call: TRBV27; cdr3_nt: TGTGCCAGCAGTTCTCTGGGGGGGGGCCGGGATGAGCAGTTCTTC; cdr3_aa: CASSSLGGGRDEQFF
j_call: TRBJ2-7; d_call: TRBD2; clone_size: NA; v_call: TRBV27; cdr3_nt: TGTGCCAGCAGTTTATATGCGGGAGCCTACGAGCAGTACTTC; cdr3_aa: CASSLYAGAYEQYF
j_call: TRBJ2-1; d_call: NA; clone_size: NA; v_call: TRBV6-9; cdr3_nt: TGTGCCACCCATATAGCCTACAATGAGCAGTTCTTC; cdr3_aa: CATHIAYNEQFF
j_call: TRBJ2-1; d_call: TRBD2; clone_size: NA; v_call: TRBV7-3; cdr3_nt: TGTGCCAGCAACTCCACAGCGGGAGGAGGCAATGAGCAGTTCTTC; cdr3_aa: CASNSTAGGGNEQFF
j_call: TRBJ2-3; d_call: TRBD1; clone_size: once; v_call: TRBV7-2; cdr3_nt: TGTGCCAGCAGCTTTGGACAGGGCACAGATACGCAGTATTTT; cdr3_aa: CASSFGQGTDTQYF
j_call: TRBJ2-3; d_call: NA; clone_size: NA; v_call: TRBV29-1; cdr3_nt: TGCAGCGTTGCCTCTAAGCGGATGAACACAGATACGCAGTATTTT; cdr3_aa: CSVASKRMNTDTQYF
j_call: TRBJ2-3; d_call: TRBD1; clone_size: NA; v_call: TRBV10-1; cdr3_nt: TGCGCCAGCAGTGACCTGGCAGGGGGCTTGGTAGATACGCAGTATTTT; cdr3_aa: CASSDLAGGLVDTQYF
j_call: TRBJ2-7; d_call: NA; clone_size: NA; v_call: TRBV5-4; cdr3_nt: TGTGCCAGCAGCTCCGGTGGTGGCTCCTACGAGCAGTACTTC; cdr3_aa: CASSSGGGSYEQYF
j_call: TRBJ2-7; d_call: TRBD1; clone_size: NA; v_call: TRBV2; cdr3_nt: TGTGCCAGCACCGAGACAGGGGGGACCTACGAGCAGTACTTC; cdr3_aa: CASTETGGTYEQYF
j_call: TRBJ2-6; d_call: NA; clone_size: NA; v_call: TRBV7-6; cdr3_nt: TGTGCCAGCAGACAGGACCGAATCAGCTCTGGGGCCAACGTCCTGACTTTC; cdr3_aa: CASRQDRISSGANVLTF
j_call: TRBJ2-3; d_call: NA; clone_size: NA; v_call: TRBV7-2; cdr3_nt: TGTGCCAGCAGCCAAAACTGGTTGAGCACAGATACGCAGTATTTT; cdr3_aa: CASSQNWLSTDTQYF
j_call: TRBJ2-1; d_call: TRBD2; clone_size: NA; v_call: TRBV18; cdr3_nt: TGTGCCAGCTCAATGTTTGGCGGGAGTCCTTTCGATGAGCAGTTCTTC; cdr3_aa: CASSMFGGSPFDEQFF
j_call: TRBJ2-7; d_call: NA; clone_size: NA; v_call: TRBV28; cdr3_nt: TGTGCCAGCAGGCTACAGAGCTCCTACGAGCAGTACTTC; cdr3_aa: CASRLQSSYEQYF
j_call: TRBJ1-1; d_call: TRBD1; clone_size: NA; v_call: TRBV28; cdr3_nt: TGTGCCAGCAGTTTAGCAGTCCGGACAGGGGGAGACACTGAAGCTTTCTTT; cdr3_aa: CASSLAVRTGGDTEAFF
j_call: TRBJ2-5; d_call: NA; clone_size: NA; v_call: TRBV5-4; cdr3_nt: TGTGCCAGCAGCTTGACACGGGAGACCCAAGAGACCCAGTACTTC; cdr3_aa: CASSLTRETQETQYF
j_call: TRBJ1-6; d_call: NA; clone_size: NA; v_call: TRBV6-5; cdr3_nt: TGTGCCACCCAATCCCGGGAGCGGAATTCACCCCTCCACTTT; cdr3_aa: CATQSRERNSPLHF
j_call: TRBJ1-4; d_call: TRBD1; clone_size: NA; v_call: TRBV27; cdr3_nt: TGTGCCAGCAGTTCGGACAGGGAGCGGGCAACTAATGAAAAACTGTTTTTT; cdr3_aa: CASSSDRERATNEKLFF
j_call: TRBJ1-2; d_call: TRBD1; clone_size: NA; v_call: TRBV7-9; cdr3_nt: TGTGCCAGCAGCTTAGAGGGGACAGGGGTCGGCTACACCTTC; cdr3_aa: CASSLEGTGVGYTF
j_call: TRBJ1-2; d_call: NA; clone_size: NA; v_call: TRBV4-2; cdr3_nt: TGTGCCAGCAGCCAAGATGGGGCCGGTAACTATGGCTACACCTTC; cdr3_aa: CASSQDGAGNYGYTF
j_call: TRBJ2-2; d_call: NA; clone_size: NA; v_call: TRBV7-3; cdr3_nt: TGTGCCAGCAGTTCCCAACTCGGGGGGGAGCTGTTTTTT; cdr3_aa: CASSSQLGGELFF
j_call: TRBJ2-4; d_call: NA; clone_size: NA; v_call: TRBV5-4; cdr3_nt: TGTGCCAGCAGCTTATTCGGGGGAGGGGGTGCCGGGAACATTCAGTACTTC; cdr3_aa: CASSLFGGGGAGNIQYF